There are a few counts of the clone carrying this TCR beta chain. Mismatch with germline at one junction end may stem from a read error. This sample is drawn from a study of T cells in Graves' hyperthyroidism and ophthalmopathy. Authors of the study amplified TCR beta CDR3 regions from RNA transcripts. Primed by the HTBI set, a first-round RT-PCR was run on the TCR CDR3. Each CDR3 protein gets one entry after TCRdb re-called the multiplex PCR reads with MiXCR. The sample yields over 300,000 distinct CDR3 sequences, approximately 15% seen once. From germline, CDR1 is SGHRS and CDR2 YFSETQ. The length of the CDR3 is 14 residues. Stable Graves' hyperthyroidism denoted no ophthalmopathy progression over 18 months. Not enrolled were patients with uncontrolled infection, other autoimmune disease, pregnancy or lactation. Each 10 ml fresh peripheral blood draw supplied the PBMCs.

The sample consisted of blood. The TCR comes from a woman in her sixties with Graves' hyperthyroidism. The chain has TRBV5-1 and TRBJ2-1; weak D call: TRBD2 (5 bases). CDR3 sequence: CASGLVARADEQFF. The CDR3 DNA reads as TGCGCCAGCGGCTTGGTAGCGCGAGCGGATGAGCAGTTCTTC.